This TCR beta chain was identified in a study of blood T cell repertoires in COVID-19. About the research overall: Researchers got acute and convalescent COVID-19 samples from the United States, Italy and Spain.

From germline, CDR1 is SGHDT and CDR2 YYEEEE. The trim removed 4 bases at V and 8 bases at J, leaving 7 bases unmatched. This CDR3 is built from 14 residues. In this sample, this clone turned up once. The sample contains more than one DNA sequence encoding this CDR3. Authors' processing steps: How many nucleated cells were present was estimated from reference gene primer amplification. Libraries were prepared by immunoSEQ multiplex PCR; TCRdb keeps only in-frame clonotypes and omits some of them. That table is the source of V, J and clone size, and D and trimming were worked out from the DNA. The repertoire consists of over 90,000 clones, with around nine tenths occurring once and the leading ten covering less than 3.5%.

The sample comprised peripheral blood. This chain joins TRBV5-6 and TRBJ1-4, with 8 bases that match TRBD1. This TCR derives from a man aged 45-65 years with active or convalescent COVID-19. DNA for the CDR3: TGTGCCAGCAGCCCCGGACAGGGATCCGAAAAACTGTTTTTT. The encoded protein is CASSPGQGSEKLFF.